The 17 T cell receptor beta chains below come from one sample, sequenced in a study of blood T cell repertoires in COVID-19. The data were produced by immunoSEQ multiplex PCR, yet TCRdb's version contains in-frame clones alone and is incomplete. The sample consists of about 220,000 clones, over 60% of them appearing once. Material: peripheral blood. The receptors stem from a woman in her 70s with acute or convalescent COVID-19.

V usage is TRBV19 and J usage is TRBJ1-3; D is perhaps TRBD1 (5 bases). Per germline, CDR1 LNHDA and CDR2 SQIVND (reference sequence). This CDR3 has 15 amino acids. Trimming removed 1 base from V and 0 bases from J, with 7 bases in between. The CDR3 region has the DNA TGTGCCAGTAGTATAGGACAGACCTCTGGAAACACCATATATTTT. It translates to CASSIGQTSGNTIYF. Using reference TRBV19 and TRBJ1-3 for the parts outside the CDR3, the full variable domain is DGGITQSPKYLFRKEGQNVTLSCEQNLNHDAMYWYRQDPGQGLRLIYYSQIVNDFQKGDIAEGYSVSREKKESFPLTVTSAQKNPTAFYLCASSIGQTSGNTIYFGEGSWLTVV.

The chain carries TRBV19 and TRBJ2-7, with 10 bases identical to TRBD2. CDR3 size: 11 residues. Germline V gene lookup returns CDR1 LNHDA and CDR2 SQIVND (reference sequence). For the CDR3, the DNA is TGTGCCAGTAGTACAACTAGCGGGGTCCGTGTC. Translated, it gives CASSTTSGVRV.

This chain's CDR3 is CASSYSGANVLTF. CDR3 DNA sequence: TGTGCCAGCAGTTACTCTGGGGCCAACGTCCTGACTTTC. This rearrangement joins TRBV2 to TRBJ2-6; D remains ambiguous. Looked up from germline, CDR1 is SNHLY and CDR2 is FYNNEI. This CDR3 contains 13 residues. With 5 bases removed from V and 0 bases from J, the gap between germline ends came to 2 bases.

This clone was seen a single time. This chain joins TRBV15 and TRBJ2-7; D unclear. The germline V and J ends were trimmed by 0 bases and 4 bases, with 7 bases remaining between them. The germline CDR1 and CDR2 sequences are LNHNV and YYDKDF (reference sequence). The CDR3 loop spans 13 amino acids. The CDR3: CATSRDSLYEQYF. The CDR3, as DNA: TGTGCCACCAGCAGAGATAGCCTGTACGAGCAGTACTTC.

The chain employs TRBV7-8 and TRBJ2-5; the match to TRBD2 covers 11 bases. V gave up 1 base and J gave up 6 bases; unmatched junction bases: 10. Germline V lookup: CDR1 SGHVS, CDR2 FQNEAQ. The CDR3 covers 17 residues. The CDR3 loop reads CASSLGQLAGGRQTQYF. CDR3 coding DNA: TGTGCCAGCAGCTTAGGACAGCTAGCGGGGGGTAGGCAGACCCAGTACTTC. Complete variable domain (other parts from reference TRBV7-8 and TRBJ2-5): GAGVSQSPRYKVAKRGQDVALRCDPISGHVSLFWYQQALGQGPEFLTYFQNEAQLDKSGLPSDRFFAERPEGSVSTLKIQRTQQEDSAVYLCASSLGQLAGGRQTQYFGPGTRLLVL.

Only one count was recorded for this clone. The chain carries TRBV18 and TRBJ1-6, with 8 bases fitting TRBD1. The ends lost 3 bases at V and 5 bases at J; junction bases unmatched: 0. The CDR3 is made up of 14 amino acids. The germline CDR1 and CDR2 sequences are KGHSH and LQKENI. For the CDR3, the DNA is TGTGCCAGCTCACCGACAGGGGATAATTCACCCCTCCACTTT. The encoded protein is CASSPTGDNSPLHF.

The J gene is TRBJ2-7, the V gene TRBV24-1, with 8 bases matching TRBD1. The CDR3 spans 15 residues. The germline gives CDR1 KGHDR, CDR2 SFDVKD. Trimming cost V 5 bases and J 6 bases; bases outside gene matches: 11. The CDR3 DNA sequence: TGTGCCACCAGTGGGAAGGCAGGGGGCATAGGCGAGCAGTACTTC. This codes for CATSGKAGGIGEQYF.

This chain links TRBV19 with TRBJ1-6; 8 bases match TRBD1. The CDR3 has 17 amino acids. Germline V CDR1 and CDR2: LNHDA, SQIVND (reference sequence). V shed 5 bases, J shed 8 bases, and the junction held 14 bases outside the gene matches. CDR3 in amino acids: CASSLYVRQGTDSPLHF. The CDR3 nucleotides are TGTGCCAGTAGTCTCTACGTAAGACAGGGGACGGATTCACCCCTCCACTTT. Drawing the rest from reference TRBV19 and TRBJ1-6, the complete variable domain is DGGITQSPKYLFRKEGQNVTLSCEQNLNHDAMYWYRQDPGQGLRLIYYSQIVNDFQKGDIAEGYSVSREKKESFPLTVTSAQKNPTAFYLCASSLYVRQGTDSPLHFGNGTRLTVT.

CDR3 in amino acids: CASSPPRSNTGELFF. The CDR3 bases are TGTGCCAGCTCACCCCCTAGGTCGAACACCGGGGAGCTGTTTTTT. The chain carries TRBV18 and TRBJ2-2, with D hard to call. CDR1 is KGHSH and CDR2 is LQKENI in the germline V gene. V lost 3 bases and J 0 bases, leaving 8 bases between the germline ends. CDR3 length: 15 residues.

The rearrangement links TRBV6-1 to TRBJ2-7; D uncertain. V was trimmed by 1 base and J by 0 bases, leaving 4 bases between them. The CDR3 runs 13 residues. Per germline, CDR1 MNHNS and CDR2 SASEGT. The CDR3 protein is CASSEDSSYEQYF. In nucleotides, the CDR3 is TGTGCCAGCAGTGAAGACAGCTCCTACGAGCAGTACTTC.

The chain links TRBV18 to TRBJ1-1; 7 bases align to TRBD1. The germline gives CDR1 KGHSH, CDR2 LQKENI. CDR3 length equals 14 residues. V lost 0 bases to trimming and J lost 11 bases; unmatched junction nucleotides: 9. As DNA, the CDR3 is TGTGCCAGCTCACCACCGTATCGACAGGGCGTCGCTTTCTTT. Its protein is CASSPPYRQGVAFF.

The chain has TRBV4-3 and TRBJ2-7; 7 positions match TRBD1. Germline CDR1 and CDR2: LGHNA and YSLEER. Losses at the gene ends were 0 bases for V and 5 bases for J; bases not matched to a gene: 7. The CDR3 loop spans 15 amino acids. The CDR3 DNA reads as TGCGCCAGCAGCCAAGACCCCGGGACAGTAGACGAGCAGTACTTC. Its protein product is CASSQDPGTVDEQYF.

The genes are TRBV10-3 and TRBJ2-1; 7 positions agree with TRBD1. Germline CDR1 and CDR2: ENHRY and SYGVKD. CDR3 length: 12 amino acids. Trimming at V came to 4 bases and at J to 8 bases, leaving 2 bases not matched to a gene. CDR3 nucleotides: TGTGCCATCAGTGCCACAGGGGATGAGCAGTTCTTC. Its protein product is CAISATGDEQFF.

This clone was counted between two and nine times. This rearrangement joins TRBV5-6 to TRBJ2-5; D is possibly TRBD2 (6 bases). Germline CDR1 and CDR2: SGHDT and YYEEEE. The germline V and J ends were trimmed by 5 bases and 6 bases, with 20 bases remaining between them. This CDR3 region has 15 residues. The DNA for the CDR3 is TGTGCCAGCAGTGAACCCGGGGGAACGGGACAGACCCAGTACTTC. Amino acid sequence: CASSEPGGTGQTQYF.

The chain has TRBV7-2 and TRBJ1-6, with a weak D call TRBD1 (5 bases). The CDR3 contains 16 residues. Trimming pared 1 base from V and 6 bases from J, leaving 13 bases between. Germline lookup yields CDR1 SGHTA and CDR2 FQGNSA. The CDR3 DNA reads TGTGCCAGCAGCTTAGGGGCGGGGCCTCCTAATTCACCCCTCCACTTT. It yields the protein CASSLGAGPPNSPLHF.

V usage is TRBV5-1 and J usage is TRBJ2-2, with 12 bases identical to TRBD2. The CDR3 covers 17 residues. Germline values: CDR1 SGHRS, CDR2 YFSETQ. Trimming cost V 4 bases and J 1 base; bases outside gene matches: 5. The CDR3 loop is CASSPTSGGWNTGELFF. The CDR3 DNA follows: TGCGCCAGCAGCCCGACTAGCGGGGGCTGGAACACCGGGGAGCTGTTTTTT. Full variable domain (rest looked up from reference TRBV5-1 and TRBJ2-2): KAGVTQTPRYLIKTRGQQVTLSCSPISGHRSVSWYQQTPGQGLQFLFEYFSETQRNKGNFPGRFSGRQFSNSRSEMNVSTLELGDSALYLCASSPTSGGWNTGELFFGEGSRLTVL.

The chain is built from TRBV14 and TRBJ1-4; D unclear. CDR3 length: 12 amino acids. Germline values: CDR1 SGHDN, CDR2 FVKESK. Trimming took 6 bases from V and 12 from J, leaving 14 bases between them. CDR3 DNA sequence: TGTGCCAGCAGTCGAGGTGTCGAGGAACTGTTTTTT. It encodes CASSRGVEELFF.